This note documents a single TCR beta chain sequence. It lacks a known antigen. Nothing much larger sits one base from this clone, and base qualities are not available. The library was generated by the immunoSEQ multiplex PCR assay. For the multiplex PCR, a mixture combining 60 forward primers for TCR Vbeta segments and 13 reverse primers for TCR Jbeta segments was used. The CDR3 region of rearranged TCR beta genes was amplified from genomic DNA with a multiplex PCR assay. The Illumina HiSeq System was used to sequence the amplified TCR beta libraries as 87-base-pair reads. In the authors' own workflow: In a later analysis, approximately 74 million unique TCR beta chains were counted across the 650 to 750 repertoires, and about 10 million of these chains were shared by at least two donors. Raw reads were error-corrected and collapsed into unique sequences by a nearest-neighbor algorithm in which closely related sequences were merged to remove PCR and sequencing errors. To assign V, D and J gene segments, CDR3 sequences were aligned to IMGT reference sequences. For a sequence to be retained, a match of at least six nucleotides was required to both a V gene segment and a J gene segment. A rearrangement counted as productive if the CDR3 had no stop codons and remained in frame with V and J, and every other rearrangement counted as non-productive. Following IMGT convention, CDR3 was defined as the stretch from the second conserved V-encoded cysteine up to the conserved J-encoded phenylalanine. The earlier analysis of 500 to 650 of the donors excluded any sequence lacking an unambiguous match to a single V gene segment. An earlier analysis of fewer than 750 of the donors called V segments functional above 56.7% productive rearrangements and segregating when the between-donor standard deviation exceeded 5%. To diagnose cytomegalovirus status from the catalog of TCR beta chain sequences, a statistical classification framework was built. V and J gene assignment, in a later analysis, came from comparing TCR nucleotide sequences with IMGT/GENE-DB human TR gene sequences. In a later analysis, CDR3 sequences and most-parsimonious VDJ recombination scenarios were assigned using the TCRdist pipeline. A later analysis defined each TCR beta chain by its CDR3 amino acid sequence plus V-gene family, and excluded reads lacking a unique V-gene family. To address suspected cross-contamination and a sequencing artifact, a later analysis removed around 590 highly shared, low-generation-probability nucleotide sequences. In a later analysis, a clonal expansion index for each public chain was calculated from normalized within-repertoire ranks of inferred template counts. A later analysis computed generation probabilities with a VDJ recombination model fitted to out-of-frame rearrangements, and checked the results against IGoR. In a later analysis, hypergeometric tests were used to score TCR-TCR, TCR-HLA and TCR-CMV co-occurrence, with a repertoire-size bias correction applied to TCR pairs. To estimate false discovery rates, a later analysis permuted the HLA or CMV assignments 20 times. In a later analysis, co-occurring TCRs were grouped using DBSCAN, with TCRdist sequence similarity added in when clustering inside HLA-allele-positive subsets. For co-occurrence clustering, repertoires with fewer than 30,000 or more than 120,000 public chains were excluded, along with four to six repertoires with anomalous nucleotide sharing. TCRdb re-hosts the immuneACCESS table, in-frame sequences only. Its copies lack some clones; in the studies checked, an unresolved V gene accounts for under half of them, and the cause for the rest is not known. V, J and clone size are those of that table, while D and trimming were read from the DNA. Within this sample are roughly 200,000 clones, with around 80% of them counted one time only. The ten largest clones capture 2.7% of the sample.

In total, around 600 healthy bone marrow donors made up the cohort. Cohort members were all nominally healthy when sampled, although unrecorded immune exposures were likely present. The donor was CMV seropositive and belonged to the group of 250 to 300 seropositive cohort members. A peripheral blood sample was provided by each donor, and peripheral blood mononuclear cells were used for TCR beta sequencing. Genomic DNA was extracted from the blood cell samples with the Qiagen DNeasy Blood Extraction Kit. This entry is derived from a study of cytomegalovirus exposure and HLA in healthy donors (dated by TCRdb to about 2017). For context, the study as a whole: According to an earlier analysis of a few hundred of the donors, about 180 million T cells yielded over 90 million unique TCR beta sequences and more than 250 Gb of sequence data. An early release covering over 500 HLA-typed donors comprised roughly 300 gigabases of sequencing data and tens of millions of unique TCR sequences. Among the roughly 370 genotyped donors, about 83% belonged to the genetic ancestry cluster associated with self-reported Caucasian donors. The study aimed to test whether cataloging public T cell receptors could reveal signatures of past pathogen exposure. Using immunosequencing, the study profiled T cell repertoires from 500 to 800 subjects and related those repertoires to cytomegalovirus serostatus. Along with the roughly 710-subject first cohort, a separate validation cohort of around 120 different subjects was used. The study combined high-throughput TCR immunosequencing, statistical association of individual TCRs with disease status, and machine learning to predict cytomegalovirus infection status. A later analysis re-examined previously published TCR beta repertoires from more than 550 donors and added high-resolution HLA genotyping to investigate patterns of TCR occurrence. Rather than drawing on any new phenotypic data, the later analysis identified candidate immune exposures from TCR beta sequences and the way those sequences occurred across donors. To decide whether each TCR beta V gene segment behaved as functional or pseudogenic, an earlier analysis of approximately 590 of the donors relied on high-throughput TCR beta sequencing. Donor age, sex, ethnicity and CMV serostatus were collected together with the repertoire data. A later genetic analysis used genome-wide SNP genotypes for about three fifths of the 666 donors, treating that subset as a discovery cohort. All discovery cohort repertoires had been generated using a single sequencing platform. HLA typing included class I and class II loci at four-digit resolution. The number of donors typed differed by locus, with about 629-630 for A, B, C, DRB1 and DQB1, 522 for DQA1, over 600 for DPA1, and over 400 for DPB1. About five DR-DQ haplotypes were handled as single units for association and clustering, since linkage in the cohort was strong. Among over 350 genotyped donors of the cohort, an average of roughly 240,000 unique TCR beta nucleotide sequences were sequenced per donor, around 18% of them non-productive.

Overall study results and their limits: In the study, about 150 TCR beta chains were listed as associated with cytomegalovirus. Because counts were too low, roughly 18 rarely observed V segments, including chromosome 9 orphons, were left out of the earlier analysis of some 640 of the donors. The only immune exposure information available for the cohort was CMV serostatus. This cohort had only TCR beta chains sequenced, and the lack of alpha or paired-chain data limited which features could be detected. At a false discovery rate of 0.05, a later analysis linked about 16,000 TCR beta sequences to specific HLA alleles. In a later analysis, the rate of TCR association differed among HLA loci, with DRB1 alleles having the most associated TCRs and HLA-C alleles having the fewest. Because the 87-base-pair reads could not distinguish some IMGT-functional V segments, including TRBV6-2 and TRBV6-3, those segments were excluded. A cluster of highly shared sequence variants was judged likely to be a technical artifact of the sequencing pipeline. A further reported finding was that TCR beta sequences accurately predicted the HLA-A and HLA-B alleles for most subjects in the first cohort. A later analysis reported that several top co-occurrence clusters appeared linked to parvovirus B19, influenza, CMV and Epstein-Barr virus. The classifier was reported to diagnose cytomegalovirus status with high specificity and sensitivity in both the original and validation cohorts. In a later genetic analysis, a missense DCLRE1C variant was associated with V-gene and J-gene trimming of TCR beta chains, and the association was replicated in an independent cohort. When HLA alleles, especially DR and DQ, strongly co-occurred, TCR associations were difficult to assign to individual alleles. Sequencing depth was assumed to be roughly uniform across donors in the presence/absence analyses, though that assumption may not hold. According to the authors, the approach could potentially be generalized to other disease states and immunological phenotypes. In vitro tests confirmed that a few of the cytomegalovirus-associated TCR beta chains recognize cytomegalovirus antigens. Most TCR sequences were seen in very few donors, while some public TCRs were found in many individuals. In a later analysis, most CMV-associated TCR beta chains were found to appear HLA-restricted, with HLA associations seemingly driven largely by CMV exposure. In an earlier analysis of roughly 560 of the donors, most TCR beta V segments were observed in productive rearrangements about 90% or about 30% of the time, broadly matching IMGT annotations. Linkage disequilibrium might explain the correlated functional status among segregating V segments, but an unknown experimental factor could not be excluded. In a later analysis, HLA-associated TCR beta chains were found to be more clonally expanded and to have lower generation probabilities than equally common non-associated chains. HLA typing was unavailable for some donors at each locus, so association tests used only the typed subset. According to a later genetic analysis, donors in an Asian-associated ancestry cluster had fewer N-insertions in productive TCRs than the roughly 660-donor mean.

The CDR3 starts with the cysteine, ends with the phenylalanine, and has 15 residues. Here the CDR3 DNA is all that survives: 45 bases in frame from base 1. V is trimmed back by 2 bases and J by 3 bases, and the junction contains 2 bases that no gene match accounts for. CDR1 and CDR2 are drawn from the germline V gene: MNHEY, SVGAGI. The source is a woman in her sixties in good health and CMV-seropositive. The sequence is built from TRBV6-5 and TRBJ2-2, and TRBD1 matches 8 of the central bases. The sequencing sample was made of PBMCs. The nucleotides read TGTGCCAGCAGTTACGTGACAGGGGACACCGGGGAGCTGTTTTTT. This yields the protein CASSYVTGDTGELFF.